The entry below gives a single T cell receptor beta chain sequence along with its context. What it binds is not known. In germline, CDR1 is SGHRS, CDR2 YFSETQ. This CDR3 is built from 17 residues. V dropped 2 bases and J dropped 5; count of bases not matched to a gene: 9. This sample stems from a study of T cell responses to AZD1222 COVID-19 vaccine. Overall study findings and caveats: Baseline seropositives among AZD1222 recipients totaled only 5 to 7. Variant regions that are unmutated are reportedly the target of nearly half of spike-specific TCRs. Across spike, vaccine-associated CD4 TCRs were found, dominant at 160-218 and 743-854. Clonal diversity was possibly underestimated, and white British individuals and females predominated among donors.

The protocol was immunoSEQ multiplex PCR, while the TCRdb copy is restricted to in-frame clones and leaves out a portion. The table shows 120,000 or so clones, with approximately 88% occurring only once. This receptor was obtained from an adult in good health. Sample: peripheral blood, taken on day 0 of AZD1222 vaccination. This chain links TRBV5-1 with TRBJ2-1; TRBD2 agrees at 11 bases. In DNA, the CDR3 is TGCGCCAGCAGCTTTCGTCTAGCGGGAGGTGGGAACAATGAGCAGTTCTTC. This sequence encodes CASSFRLAGGGNNEQFF.